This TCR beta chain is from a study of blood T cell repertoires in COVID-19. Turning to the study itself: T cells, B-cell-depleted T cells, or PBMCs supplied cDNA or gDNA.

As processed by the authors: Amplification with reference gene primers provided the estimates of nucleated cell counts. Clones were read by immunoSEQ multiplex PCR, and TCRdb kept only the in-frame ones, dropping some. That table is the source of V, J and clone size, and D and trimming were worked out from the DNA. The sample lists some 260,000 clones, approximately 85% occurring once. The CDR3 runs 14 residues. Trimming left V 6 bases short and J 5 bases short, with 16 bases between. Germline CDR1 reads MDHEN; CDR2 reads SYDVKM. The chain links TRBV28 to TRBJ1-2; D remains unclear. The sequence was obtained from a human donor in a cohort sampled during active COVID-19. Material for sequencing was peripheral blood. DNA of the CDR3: TGTGCCAGCAGCCCCCTGCGTCAACGGTATGGCTACACCTTC. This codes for CASSPLRQRYGYTF.